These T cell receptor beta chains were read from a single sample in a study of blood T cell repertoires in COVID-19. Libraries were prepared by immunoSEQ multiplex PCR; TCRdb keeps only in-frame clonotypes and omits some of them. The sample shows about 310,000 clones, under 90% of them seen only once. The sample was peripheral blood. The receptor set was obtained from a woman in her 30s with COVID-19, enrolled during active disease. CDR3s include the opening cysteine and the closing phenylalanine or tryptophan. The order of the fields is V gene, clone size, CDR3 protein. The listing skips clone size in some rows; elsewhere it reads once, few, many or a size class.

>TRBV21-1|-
CASSKVERRNTIYF
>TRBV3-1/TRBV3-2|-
CASSQVGQGVYTDTQYF
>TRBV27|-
CASSPIPLPLTDTQYF
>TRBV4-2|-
CASSQDVGGWQPQHF
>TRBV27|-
CASSFSGRPPYEQYF
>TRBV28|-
CASSLGGDGQETQYF
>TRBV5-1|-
CASSWDRDYGYTF
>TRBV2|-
CASSAIQGAGETQYF
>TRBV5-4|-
CASSGGQGAFGNTIYF
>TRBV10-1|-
CASSPRQDSNTGELFF
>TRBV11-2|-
CASSLGRQRYEQYF
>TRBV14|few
CASSQVLYRDRIYEQYF
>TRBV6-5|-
CASTGTGAFGEKLFF
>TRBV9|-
CASSWGQGATSYEQYF
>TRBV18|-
CASSPATGGYTEAFF
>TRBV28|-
CASGGAGFRELFF
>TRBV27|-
CASSFQRLAGFAYNEQFF
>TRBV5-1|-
CASSSGQGRDYGYTF
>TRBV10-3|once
CAISALSSGSSYEQYF
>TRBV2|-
CASTSGRSSNEQFF
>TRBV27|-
CASSFLAGMRDEQFF
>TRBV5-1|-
CASSWEGQRDTEAFF
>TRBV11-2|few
CASSSVRSLEQYF
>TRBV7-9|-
CASSFPGEVYEQYF
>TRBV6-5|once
CASSWGGQGQPQHF
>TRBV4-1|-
CASSQVASGSRTYEQYF
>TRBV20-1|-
CSASPIGGSGANVLTF
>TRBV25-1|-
CASSGLGRVGTEAFF
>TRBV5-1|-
CASSFGQASSGNTIYF
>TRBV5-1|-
CASRAGGQDTEAFF
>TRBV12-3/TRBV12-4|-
CASKRGAAEAFF
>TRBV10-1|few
CASTGGKNTGELFF
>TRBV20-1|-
CSASPGTGAIEAFF
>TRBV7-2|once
CASSPDLSYSNQPQHF
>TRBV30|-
CAWSVLGANYEQYF
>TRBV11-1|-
CASSLVGRLAGREQYF
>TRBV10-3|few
CAIQKQGMNTEAFF
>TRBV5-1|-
CASSLGAGDYEQYF
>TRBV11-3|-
CASSLALTGGLIYGYTF
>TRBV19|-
CATQASDSPLHF
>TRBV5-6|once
CASSLTGTEEKLFF
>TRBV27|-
CASIKQGPIYVQPQHF
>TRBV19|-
CASKQGIGELFF
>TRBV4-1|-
CASSQDGGGVQPQHF
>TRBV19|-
CASRGAETDSPLHF
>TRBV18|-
CASSPPGAYSYYGYTF
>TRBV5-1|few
CASSHGQGDGNTIYF
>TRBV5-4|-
CASSFGQGMNGYTF